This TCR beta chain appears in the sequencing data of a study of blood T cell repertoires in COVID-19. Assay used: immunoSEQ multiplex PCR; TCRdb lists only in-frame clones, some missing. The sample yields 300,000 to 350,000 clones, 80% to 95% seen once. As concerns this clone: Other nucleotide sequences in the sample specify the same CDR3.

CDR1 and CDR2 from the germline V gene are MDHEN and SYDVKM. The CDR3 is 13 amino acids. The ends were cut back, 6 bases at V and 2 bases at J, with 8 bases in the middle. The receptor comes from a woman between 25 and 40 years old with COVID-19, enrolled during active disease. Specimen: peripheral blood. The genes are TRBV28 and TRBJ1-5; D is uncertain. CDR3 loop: CASSPQGNQPQHF. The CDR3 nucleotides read TGTGCCAGCAGCCCTCAGGGCAATCAGCCCCAGCATTTT.